Below are 14 T cell receptor beta chains sequenced from a single sample in a study of Tregs in tolerant kidney transplant recipients. The nonmyeloablative bone marrow transplants came from related graft donors, with transient mixed chimerism. The protocol was immunoSEQ multiplex PCR, while the TCRdb copy is restricted to in-frame clones and leaves out a portion. The table lists about 5,300 clones. The source material was CD4+ T cells from blood (PBMCs), sampled around 14 months after the transplant. These receptors were obtained from a human patient who received a combined kidney and bone marrow transplant. Some T cells may arise from the graft donor.

About this clone itself: The read falls 3 residues short of the CDR3 end, and the missing part is taken from the germline J gene. This chain links TRBV12-5 with TRBJ2-1; possibly TRBD2 for D (5 bases). This CDR3 has 17 residues. Germline loops: CDR1 LGHNT, CDR2 FRNRAP. Trimming left V 4 bases short and J 2 bases short, with 18 bases between. CDR3 region: CASGSTRGEGTYNEQFF. CDR3 DNA, as far as it was read: TGTGCTAGTGGTTCCACTAGAGGAGAAGGCACCTACAATGAG.

Incomplete CDR3 DNA: TGCAGTGCTAGCCCTCCCCCGCGGGATGAG. It codes for CSASPPPRDE. In full, the CDR3 is CSASPPPRDEQFF. The chain recombines TRBV20-1 with TRBJ2-1; D is possibly TRBD2 (5 bases). The CDR3 is cut off 3 residues early in the read; its end comes from the germline J gene. This CDR3 has 13 residues. The germline gives CDR1 DFQATT, CDR2 SNEGSKA (reference sequence). Trimming removed 3 bases from V and 8 bases from J, with 14 bases in between.

Notes on this clone: Coverage ceases 3 residues before the CDR3 finishes, and the germline J gene fills in the end. The J gene is TRBJ1-1, the V gene TRBV18; D might be TRBD1 (6 bases). The CDR3 is made up of 14 amino acids. Trimming took off 3 bases at V and 1 base at J, with 9 bases between the two ends. Germline CDR1 KGHSH, CDR2 LQKENI. The DNA read from the CDR3 is TGTGCCAGCTCACCTGGACAGAAGAACACTGAA. Translated: CASSPGQKNTE. The full CDR3 reads CASSPGQKNTEAFF. Complete variable domain (other parts from reference TRBV18 and TRBJ1-1): NAGVMQNPRHLVRRRGQEARLRCSPMKGHSHVYWYRQLPEEGLKFMVYLQKENIIDESGMPKERFSAEFPKEGPSILRIQQVVRGDSAAYFCASSPGQKNTEAFFGQGTRLTVV.

As regards this clone: Read coverage stops 3 residues before the CDR3 terminus; the germline J gene supplies the remainder. The chain links TRBV6-2 or TRBV6-3 to TRBJ2-2; TRBD2 matches 7 bases. V was clipped by 1 base and J by 4 bases; unmatched bases: 3. This CDR3 has 15 amino acids. Germline V lookup: CDR1 MNHEY, CDR2 SVGEGT. Here the CDR3 reads CASSYLVAGTGELFF. The DNA read from the CDR3 is TGTGCCAGCAGTTACTTGGTAGCGGGCACCGGGGAG.

A word on this clone: The read stops 3 residues short of the end of the CDR3; the missing end is completed from the germline J gene. The chain links TRBV5-1 to TRBJ1-2; TRBD1 aligns across 9 bases. This CDR3 has 13 amino acids. Per germline, CDR1 SGHRS and CDR2 YFSETQ. Trimming cost V 4 bases and J 6 bases; bases outside gene matches: 4. CDR3 DNA (partial): TGCGCCAGCAGCAGGGACAGGGTCGATGGC. Protein product: CASSRDRVDG. The CDR3 reads in full as CASSRDRVDGYTF.

Measured by frequency, this clone is medium-sized. The read finishes 3 residues shy of the CDR3 end, and the germline J gene is used to complete it. The V call is TRBV10-3, the J call TRBJ1-5; D possibly corresponds to TRBD1 (6 bases). This CDR3 is built from 14 residues. Between the trimmed V and J ends, which lost 10 bases and 0 bases, there was a span of 13 bases. The germline V gene has CDR1 ENHRY and CDR2 SYGVKD. CDR3 bases read: TGTGCCACTAAAGACAGGAGTAGCAATCAGCCC. It encodes CATKDRSSNQP. The entire CDR3 sequence reads CATKDRSSNQPQHF.

Turning to this clone: The read gets to within 3 residues of the CDR3 end, and the germline J gene fills in the rest. The gene calls are TRBV20-1 and TRBJ2-1; 10 bases align to TRBD1. The CDR3 totals 16 residues. CDR1 is DFQATT and CDR2 is SNEGSKA in the germline V gene (reference sequence). J lost 6 bases, V lost 6 bases, and 14 bases had no gene match. The CDR3 bases that were read are TGCAGTGCCGTCCTATGGGGACAGGGGTTTATCAATGAG. Protein product: CSAVLWGQGFINE. The complete CDR3 reads CSAVLWGQGFINEQFF.

Of note for this clone: The read ends 3 residues shy of where the CDR3 ends; the end is completed using the germline J gene. The chain combines TRBV20-1 with TRBJ2-3; 13 nucleotides line up with TRBD2. The CDR3 has 16 residues. The J segment lost 2 bases and the V segment lost 6 bases, leaving 8 bases of the junction unmatched. The germline V gene has CDR1 DFQATT and CDR2 SNEGSKA (reference sequence). CDR3 sequence: CSAPGTSGDATDTQYF. CDR3 bases read: TGCAGTGCCCCCGGGACTAGCGGGGATGCCACAGATACG.

With regard to this clone: The CDR3 end falls 3 residues outside the read, so it is completed with the germline J gene. V and J are TRBV9 and TRBJ2-3, with 7 bases fitting TRBD2. The germline CDR1 and CDR2 sequences are SGDLS and YYNGEE. The CDR3 covers 15 residues. With 0 bases clipped from V and 1 base from J, the junction kept 2 bases outside the gene matches. CDR3 bases read: TGTGCCAGCAGCGTAGGCGGGAGTGGCACAGATACG. Its translation: CASSVGGSGTDT. The full CDR3 is CASSVGGSGTDTQYF.

In regard to this clone: The sequenced fragment ends 3 residues before the CDR3 boundary, so the rest is inferred from the germline J gene. The chain combines TRBV18 with TRBJ2-5; 12 bases are a match to TRBD2. Trimming cost V 6 bases and J 1 base; bases outside gene matches: 15. CDR1 is KGHSH and CDR2 is LQKENI in the germline V gene. The CDR3 covers 19 residues. The CDR3 DNA, read in part, is TGTGCCAGCTCGCTAACCCCTTTACTAGCGGGGGGATTCCAAGAGACC. Amino acids: CASSLTPLLAGGFQET. The full CDR3 protein reads CASSLTPLLAGGFQETQYF.

To note about this clone: The CDR3 goes on 3 residues after the read ends, and that part is filled in from the germline J gene. The chain links TRBV5-1 to TRBJ2-7, with no clear D. The CDR3 contains 12 residues. Germline values: CDR1 SGHRS, CDR2 YFSETQ. Trimming cost V 4 bases and J 4 bases, with 9 bases left between them. This CDR3 reads CASSLDGYEQYF. Incomplete CDR3 DNA: TGCGCCAGCAGCCTCGACGGGTACGAG.

As regards this clone: The CDR3 is cut off 3 residues early in the read; its end comes from the germline J gene. This rearrangement joins TRBV5-1 to TRBJ2-7; 8 bases fit TRBD2. Germline V gene data show CDR1 as SGHRS and CDR2 as YFSETQ. The CDR3 totals 16 residues. V shed 0 bases, J shed 2 bases, and the junction held 7 bases outside the gene matches. CDR3 loop: CASSLALRGAAYEQYF. The CDR3 bases that were read are TGCGCCAGCAGCTTGGCTCTGCGGGGGGCGGCCTACGAG.

Concerning this clone: The read terminates 3 residues ahead of where the CDR3 ends, so the germline J gene completes it. The V and J genes are TRBV2 and TRBJ1-4; 9 bases are shared with TRBD1. The CDR3 has 14 residues. Per germline, CDR1 SNHLY and CDR2 FYNNEI. Unmatched junction bases numbered 7, after V lost 7 bases and J lost 7 bases. The CDR3 sequence: CASKSLQGAEKLFF. The sequenced part of the CDR3 DNA is TGTGCCAGCAAATCCTTACAGGGGGCTGAAAAA.

Turning to this clone: The read comes to an end 3 residues before the CDR3 does, leaving the germline J gene to fill in the end. The rearrangement uses TRBV6-2 or TRBV6-3 and TRBJ1-5, with a tentative D call TRBD1 (6 bases). CDR3 size: 15 residues. The germline CDR1 and CDR2 sequences are MNHEY and SVGEGT. Trimming cost V 3 bases and J 4 bases, with 13 bases left between them. This chain's CDR3 is CASSYGGGRNQPQHF. CDR3 DNA, as far as it was read: TGTGCCAGCAGTTATGGAGGGGGTCGAAATCAGCCC.